Listed here is a single TCR beta chain. Its matching antigen is unknown. This sample stems from a study of T cells in Graves' hyperthyroidism and ophthalmopathy. Study-wide points: Most clonotypes expanded in thyroid above 0.001 were likewise present in blood.

Germline V gene sequence: CDR1 SGDLS, CDR2 YYNGEE. The CDR3 is 13 residues long. With 2 bases removed from V and 1 base from J, the gap between germline ends came to 7 bases. Graves' hyperthyroidism is called stable when ophthalmopathy does not progress within 18 months. RNA transcripts served as the template for amplifying TCR beta CDR3 regions. TCR CDR3 underwent first-round RT-PCR with the HTBI primer set. TCRdb fed the multiplex PCR reads into MiXCR, producing one record per CDR3 protein. The data show under 650,000 distinct CDR3 sequences, about 16% seen once. The chain employs TRBV9 and TRBJ2-7, with D hard to call. This clonotype was sampled from a woman younger than 45 with Graves' hyperthyroidism. The sample taken for sequencing was blood. The CDR3 coding sequence is TGTGCCAGCAGCGTGACGGGTTCCTACGAGCAGTACTTC. Residues: CASSVTGSYEQYF.